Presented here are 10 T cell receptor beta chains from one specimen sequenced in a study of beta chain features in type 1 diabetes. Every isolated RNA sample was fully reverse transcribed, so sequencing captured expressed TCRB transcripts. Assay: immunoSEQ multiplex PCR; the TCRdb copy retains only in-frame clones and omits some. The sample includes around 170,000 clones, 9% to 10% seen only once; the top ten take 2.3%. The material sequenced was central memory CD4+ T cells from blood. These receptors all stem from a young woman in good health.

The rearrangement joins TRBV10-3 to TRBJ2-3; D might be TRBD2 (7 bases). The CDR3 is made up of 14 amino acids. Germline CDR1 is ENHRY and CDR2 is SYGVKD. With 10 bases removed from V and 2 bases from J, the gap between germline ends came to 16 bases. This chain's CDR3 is CATPRGHFTDTQYF. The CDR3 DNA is TGTGCCACCCCGCGGGGGCACTTCACAGATACGCAGTATTTT.

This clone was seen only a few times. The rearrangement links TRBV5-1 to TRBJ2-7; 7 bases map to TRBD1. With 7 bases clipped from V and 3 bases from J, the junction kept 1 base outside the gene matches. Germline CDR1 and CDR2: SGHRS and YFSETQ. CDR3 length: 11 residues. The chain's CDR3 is CASGTDYEQYF. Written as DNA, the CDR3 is TGCGCCAGCGGGACAGACTACGAGCAGTACTTC. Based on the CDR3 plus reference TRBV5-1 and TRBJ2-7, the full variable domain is KAGVTQTPRYLIKTRGQQVTLSCSPISGHRSVSWYQQTPGQGLQFLFEYFSETQRNKGNFPGRFSGRQFSNSRSEMNVSTLELGDSALYLCASGTDYEQYFGPGTRLTVT.

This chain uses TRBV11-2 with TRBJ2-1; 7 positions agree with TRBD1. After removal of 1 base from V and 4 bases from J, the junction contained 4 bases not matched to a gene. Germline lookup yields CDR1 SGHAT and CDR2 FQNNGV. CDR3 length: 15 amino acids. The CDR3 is CASSLGGQTYNEQFF. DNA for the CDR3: TGTGCCAGCAGCTTAGGGGGACAGACGTACAATGAGCAGTTCTTC.

Written as DNA, the CDR3 is TGCGCCAGCAGCTTGGGGGATCAGGGCTACGAGCAGTACTTC. Translating it yields CASSLGDQGYEQYF. This chain uses TRBV5-1 with TRBJ2-7; maybe TRBD1 (5 bases). The CDR3 loop spans 14 amino acids. V dropped 0 bases and J dropped 3 bases, with 10 bases sitting between them. CDR1 is SGHRS and CDR2 is YFSETQ in the germline V gene.

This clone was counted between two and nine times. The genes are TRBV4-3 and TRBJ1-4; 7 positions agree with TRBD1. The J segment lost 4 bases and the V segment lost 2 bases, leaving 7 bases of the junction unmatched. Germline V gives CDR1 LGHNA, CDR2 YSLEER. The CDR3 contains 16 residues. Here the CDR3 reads CASSQLAGTVNEKLFF. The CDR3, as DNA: TGCGCCAGCAGCCAATTAGCCGGGACAGTTAATGAAAAACTGTTTTTT.

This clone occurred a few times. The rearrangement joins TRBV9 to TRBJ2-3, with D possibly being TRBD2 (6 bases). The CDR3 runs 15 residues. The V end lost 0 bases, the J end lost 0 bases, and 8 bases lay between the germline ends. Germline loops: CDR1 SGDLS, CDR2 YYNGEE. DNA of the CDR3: TGTGCCAGCAGCGTAGGCCTAGCGAGCACAGATACGCAGTATTTT. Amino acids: CASSVGLASTDTQYF.

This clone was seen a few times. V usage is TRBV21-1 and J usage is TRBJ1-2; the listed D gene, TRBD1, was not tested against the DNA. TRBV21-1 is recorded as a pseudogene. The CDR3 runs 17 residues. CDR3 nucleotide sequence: TGTGCCAGCAGCATTCACCACCGGGACAGGCAGGACTATGGCTACACCTTC. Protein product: CASSIHHRDRQDYGYTF.

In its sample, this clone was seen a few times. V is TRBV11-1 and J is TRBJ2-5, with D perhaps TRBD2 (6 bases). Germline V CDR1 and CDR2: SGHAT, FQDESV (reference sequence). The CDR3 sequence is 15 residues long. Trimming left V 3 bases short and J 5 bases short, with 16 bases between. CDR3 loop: CASSFNPGVGETQYF. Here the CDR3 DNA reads TGTGCCAGCAGCTTTAATCCGGGAGTAGGTGAGACCCAGTACTTC.

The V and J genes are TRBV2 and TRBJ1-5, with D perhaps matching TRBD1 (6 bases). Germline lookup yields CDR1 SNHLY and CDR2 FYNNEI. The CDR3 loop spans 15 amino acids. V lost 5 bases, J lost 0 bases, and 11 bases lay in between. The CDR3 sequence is CASSYQGHSNQPQHF. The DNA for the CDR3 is TGTGCCAGCAGTTACCAGGGGCATAGCAATCAGCCCCAGCATTTT.

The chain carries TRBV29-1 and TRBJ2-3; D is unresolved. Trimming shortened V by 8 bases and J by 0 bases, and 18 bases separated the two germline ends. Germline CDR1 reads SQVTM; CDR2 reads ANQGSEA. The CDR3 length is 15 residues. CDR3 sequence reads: CSYDQVSSSTDTQYF. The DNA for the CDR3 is TGCAGCTACGATCAGGTTTCGTCCAGCACAGATACGCAGTATTTT.